This TCR beta chain was profiled in a study of control samples from healthy donors and cancer patients. CDR1 and CDR2 from the germline V gene are GTSNPN and SVGIG (reference sequence). The V end lost 4 bases, the J end lost 6 bases, and 9 bases lay between the germline ends. The CDR3 is made up of 11 amino acids. The repertoire was sequenced with immunoSEQ multiplex PCR; TCRdb's copy has only in-frame clones and lacks some. Of some 130,000 clones in the sample, under 95% are singletons; the top ten hold roughly 1.7%. This TCR was sampled from a man aged 50-60 years with head and neck cancer. This chain uses TRBV30 with TRBJ1-1, with D uncertain. Sequenced sample: PBMCs. The CDR3 loop is CAWTYGAEAFF. DNA for the CDR3: TGTGCCTGGACGTATGGGGCTGAAGCTTTCTTT.